The next 32 T cell receptor beta chains were all read from a single sample in a study of T-cell reconstitution after alpha-beta-depleted transplantation in children. A TCRbeta library incorporating unique molecular identifiers was prepared. One entry per CDR3 protein results from TCRdb running MiXCR on the PCR reads. The table records roughly 670,000 distinct CDR3 sequences, less than 15% of them present only once. Sequences were derived from PBMCs, sampled before TCRalphabeta/CD19-depleted stem cell transplant. The receptors stem from a girl between 2 and 10 years old with congenital amegakaryocytic thrombocytopenia, due to receive a stem cell transplant.

CDR3 bases: TGTGCCAGCAGCTTTTCGGCCGAGACAGGCTACACCTTC. Its translation is CASSFSAETGYTF. The chain couples TRBV5-4 to TRBJ1-2; D remains unclear. Trimming left V 2 bases short and J 8 bases short, with 13 bases between. The germline V gene has CDR1 SGHNT and CDR2 YYREEE (reference sequence). This CDR3 has 13 amino acids.

This clonotype showed up many times. The chain carries TRBV7-9 and TRBJ2-5; 10 bases align to TRBD2. The CDR3 extends over 15 amino acids. CDR1 and CDR2 (germline): SEHNR, FQNEAQ (reference sequence). The V and J ends lost 6 bases and 4 bases, in that order; junction bases with no gene match: 8. Written as DNA, the CDR3 is TGTGCCAGCAGGGTGCGACTAGCGGGTGTAGAGACCCAGTACTTC. This gives the protein CASRVRLAGVETQYF.

This clonotype was seen ten or more times. This chain uses TRBV20-1 with TRBJ1-5, with 7 bases matching TRBD1. The germline gives CDR1 DFQATT, CDR2 SNEGSKA (reference sequence). The CDR3 has 15 residues. Germline trimming cut 6 bases from V and 6 bases from J; bases unmatched to any gene: 14. CDR3 DNA: TGCAGTGCCCAAGGGCTCGACAGGGTTGGTCAGCCCCAGCATTTT. Translated, it gives CSAQGLDRVGQPQHF.

There are many counts of this clonotype. The chain recombines TRBV10-3 with TRBJ1-5, with D possibly being TRBD1 (5 bases). Trimming left V 3 bases short and J 0 bases short, with 9 bases between. The CDR3 covers 15 residues. Germline CDR1 and CDR2: ENHRY and SYGVKD. Here the CDR3 DNA reads TGTGCCATCAGTGACGGCGGGACTAGCAATCAGCCCCAGCATTTT. This gives the protein CAISDGGTSNQPQHF.

This clonotype was observed many times. This chain links TRBV29-1 with TRBJ1-1; D perhaps matches TRBD1 (5 bases). CDR1 is SQVTM, CDR2 ANQGSEA, per germline. V shed 4 bases and J shed 1 base, with 13 bases lying between them. This CDR3 spans 14 amino acids. The CDR3 nucleotides read TGCAGCGTTGGACAGCTCATTCAGAACACTGAAGCTTTCTTT. It translates to CSVGQLIQNTEAFF. Full variable domain (rest looked up from reference TRBV29-1 and TRBJ1-1): SAVISQKPSRDICQRGTSLTIQCQVDSQVTMMFWYRQQPGQSLTLIATANQGSEATYESGFVIDKFPISRPNLTFSTLTVSNMSPEDSSIYLCSVGQLIQNTEAFFGQGTRLTVV.

On this clonotype: This may be a read error: a much more frequent sequence differs by one nucleotide. The chain is built from TRBV20-1 and TRBJ2-2; D could derive from TRBD1 or TRBD2 (5 bases each). This CDR3 is built from 14 residues. Germline CDR1 reads DFQATT; CDR2 reads SNEGSKA (reference sequence). Trimming pared 8 bases from V and 2 bases from J, leaving 15 bases between. The CDR3 protein is CSTAGTPNTGELFF. CDR3 DNA sequence: TGCAGTACTGCCGGGACGCCTAACACCGGGGAGCTGTTTTTT.

The chain recombines TRBV5-1 with TRBJ2-6; the match to TRBD1 covers 7 bases. Germline loops: CDR1 SGHRS, CDR2 YFSETQ. The CDR3 length is 18 residues. V shed 6 bases and J 0 bases; nucleotides not matched to a gene: 12. The CDR3 DNA is TGCGCCAGCACCCGGACAGGCCTCCCTAACTCTGGGGCCAACGTCCTGACTTTC. It codes for CASTRTGLPNSGANVLTF.

This clonotype is a singleton in its sample. The rearrangement joins TRBV6-7 to TRBJ2-7; 14 bases match TRBD2. TRBV6-7 is filed as an ORF, its function uncertain. V gave up 8 bases and J gave up 6 bases; unmatched junction bases: 21. The CDR3 loop spans 19 amino acids. The CDR3 DNA is TGTGCCAGCTGTTTTTTTCGCCGGGGACTAGCGGGAGTAGGGGGCGAGCAGTACTTC. Protein: CASCFFRRGLAGVGGEQYF.

The chain links TRBV3-1 to TRBJ1-4; D perhaps matches TRBD1 (6 bases). V lost 3 bases, J lost 2 bases, and 19 bases lay in between. CDR1 LGHDT and CDR2 YNNKEL come from the germline V gene (reference sequence). The CDR3 has 18 residues. As DNA, the CDR3 is TGTGCCAGCAGCCAGTCGAAGGGACATAAACTTACTAATGAAAAACTGTTTTTT. Protein product: CASSQSKGHKLTNEKLFF.

The table lists this clonotype with many counts. The chain combines TRBV5-1 with TRBJ1-4, with unresolved D. The length of the CDR3 is 17 residues. Looked up from germline, CDR1 is SGHRS and CDR2 is YFSETQ. V was shortened by 0 bases and J by 0 bases, with 12 bases between the two germline ends. The CDR3 here is CASSLAGYTATNEKLFF. In DNA form, the CDR3 reads TGCGCCAGCAGCTTGGCGGGGTACACCGCAACTAATGAAAAACTGTTTTTT.

Many counts were recorded for this clonotype. The CDR3 is CSARVRGKNIQYF. CDR3 nucleotides: TGCAGTGCTAGAGTACGGGGCAAAAACATTCAGTACTTC. The chain joins TRBV20-1 to TRBJ2-4, with D possibly matching TRBD2 (5 bases). The length of the CDR3 is 13 residues. Germline values: CDR1 DFQATT, CDR2 SNEGSKA (reference sequence). V was shortened by 1 base and J by 3 bases, with 7 bases between the two germline ends.

This clonotype has more than one count but fewer than ten. This chain connects TRBV6-2 or TRBV6-3 to TRBJ2-1; no definite D call. The length of the CDR3 is 16 residues. Germline-derived CDR1 and CDR2 are MNHEY and SVGEGT. Trimming removed 2 bases at V and 2 bases at J, with 13 bases between. CDR3 loop: CASSYRTVVAYNEQFF. DNA for the CDR3: TGTGCCAGCAGTTACCGCACAGTAGTCGCCTACAATGAGCAGTTCTTC.

This clonotype was recorded at least ten times. The gene calls are TRBV12-3 or TRBV12-4 and TRBJ2-2, with 8 bases lining up with TRBD2. V lost 3 bases to trimming and J lost 4 bases; unmatched junction nucleotides: 4. CDR3 length: 15 amino acids. In nucleotides, the CDR3 is TGTGCCAGCAGTTTTGCACTAGCGGCCACCGGGGAGCTGTTTTTT. Encoded protein: CASSFALAATGELFF.

This clonotype has at least ten counts. The rearrangement links TRBV4-1 to TRBJ2-5; 7 bases line up with TRBD2. V was pared by 1 base and J by 5 bases, with 10 bases of the junction left unmatched. CDR1 MGHRA and CDR2 YSYEKL come from the germline V gene. The CDR3 contains 16 residues. CDR3 sequence (DNA): TGCGCCAGCAGCCAAGGGATTAGCGGGTATTTTGAGACCCAGTACTTC. It specifies CASSQGISGYFETQYF.

This clonotype was seen ten or more times. V usage is TRBV29-1 and J usage is TRBJ1-3, with 9 bases lining up with TRBD1. This CDR3 contains 14 residues. The germline V gene encodes CDR1 SQVTM and CDR2 ANQGSEA. V gave up 4 bases and J gave up 4 bases; unmatched junction bases: 5. The CDR3 reads CSVGEQGAGNTIYF. CDR3 DNA sequence: TGCAGCGTTGGGGAACAGGGGGCAGGAAACACCATATATTTT.

In its sample, this clonotype was seen many times. The gene calls are TRBV20-1 and TRBJ1-5; 9 bases align to TRBD1. The CDR3 spans 13 residues. Per germline, CDR1 DFQATT and CDR2 SNEGSKA (reference sequence). V was pared by 6 bases and J by 9 bases, with 9 bases of the junction left unmatched. The CDR3 reads CSATGTGHRPQHF. In nucleotides, the CDR3 is TGCAGTGCAACCGGGACAGGGCATAGGCCCCAGCATTTT.

The table lists this clonotype with a few counts. The chain recombines TRBV11-2 with TRBJ2-2, with D uncertain. V lost 7 bases and J 1 base, leaving 10 bases between the germline ends. CDR3 length equals 14 residues. The germline CDR1 and CDR2 sequences are SGHAT and FQNNGV. The CDR3 sequence: CASTVYGNTGELFF. The CDR3 DNA sequence: TGTGCCAGCACCGTATACGGGAACACCGGGGAGCTGTTTTTT.

There are many counts of this clonotype. V and J are TRBV20-1 and TRBJ2-3; 11 bases fit TRBD2. This CDR3 comprises 14 residues. Trimming at V came to 3 bases and at J to 3 bases, leaving 2 bases not matched to a gene. Germline V gives CDR1 DFQATT, CDR2 SNEGSKA (reference sequence). In DNA form, the CDR3 reads TGCAGTGCTAGCTCTAGCGGGAGGACAGATACGCAGTATTTT. Residues: CSASSSGRTDTQYF.

The CDR3 sequence is CASSPRTGGVNTEAFF. As DNA, the CDR3 is TGTGCCAGCAGCCCGCGGACAGGGGGCGTGAACACTGAAGCTTTCTTT. The chain couples TRBV7-9 to TRBJ1-1, with 11 bases aligning to TRBD1. V lost 5 bases to trimming and J lost 0 bases; unmatched junction nucleotides: 5. This CDR3 has 16 residues. Germline V lookup: CDR1 SEHNR, CDR2 FQNEAQ (reference sequence).

This clonotype has more than one count but fewer than ten. The chain combines TRBV28 with TRBJ2-7, with 7 bases aligning to TRBD1. With 8 bases clipped from V and 2 bases from J, the junction kept 6 bases outside the gene matches. The CDR3 length is 13 residues. Germline V lookup: CDR1 MDHEN, CDR2 SYDVKM. The CDR3: CASGTVGPYEQYF. CDR3 in DNA: TGTGCCAGCGGGACAGTGGGACCCTACGAGCAGTACTTC.

This clonotype was picked up many times. V gene TRBV20-1 combines with J gene TRBJ2-3, with D possibly being TRBD2 (6 bases). Germline CDR1 DFQATT, CDR2 SNEGSKA (reference sequence). V was pared by 6 bases and J by 0 bases, with 16 bases between. The CDR3 contains 15 residues. The CDR3 is CSATPLATSTDTQYF. The CDR3, as DNA: TGCAGTGCCACTCCCCTAGCGACCAGCACAGATACGCAGTATTTT.

This clonotype was picked up many times. This chain links TRBV5-6 with TRBJ2-1; D is unresolved. Germline-derived CDR1 and CDR2 are SGHDT and YYEEEE. Between the trimmed V and J ends, which lost 2 bases and 5 bases, there was a span of 14 bases. This CDR3 is 15 amino acids long. The CDR3 region is CASSFSAMTHNEQFF. DNA for the CDR3: TGTGCCAGCAGCTTCTCTGCCATGACCCACAATGAGCAGTTCTTC.

This clonotype was counted many times. The chain has TRBV7-9 and TRBJ1-1; D remains ambiguous. Germline V gene lookup returns CDR1 SEHNR and CDR2 FQNEAQ (reference sequence). This CDR3 has 13 residues. V lost 6 bases and J lost 0, with 8 bases in between. CDR3 protein: CASSPNMNTEAFF. The DNA of the CDR3 is TGTGCCAGCAGTCCAAACATGAACACTGAAGCTTTCTTT.

The J gene is TRBJ2-5, the V gene TRBV20-1, with TRBD2 as a possible D gene (6 bases). Trimming removed 3 bases from V and 5 bases from J, with 13 bases in between. This CDR3 has 13 amino acids. Germline V gene lookup returns CDR1 DFQATT and CDR2 SNEGSKA (reference sequence). The CDR3 bases are TGCAGTGCTAGTATCCAGGCGGGGGAGACCCAGTACTTC. Its translation: CSASIQAGETQYF.

The chain has TRBV7-8 and TRBJ2-1, with 8 positions matching TRBD2. V was clipped by 4 bases and J by 2 bases; unmatched bases: 10. Germline V lookup: CDR1 SGHVS, CDR2 FQNEAQ. This CDR3 is built from 17 residues. The CDR3 is CASSSSVKTSAYNEQFF. In nucleotides, the CDR3 is TGTGCCAGCAGCTCGTCTGTGAAGACTAGCGCCTACAATGAGCAGTTCTTC.

The gene calls are TRBV28 and TRBJ2-7; 7 bases are shared with TRBD2. After removal of 3 bases from V and 5 bases from J, the junction contained 4 bases not matched to a gene. Germline CDR1 and CDR2: MDHEN and SYDVKM. The CDR3 loop spans 13 amino acids. In DNA form, the CDR3 reads TGTGCCAGCAGTTTTGGGGGGGGGGACGAGCAGTACTTC. Translating gives CASSFGGGDEQYF.

This clonotype was seen a few times. The CDR3 spells CSATPVLAATTDTQYF. CDR3 coding DNA: TGCAGTGCTACACCGGTACTAGCGGCCACCACAGATACGCAGTATTTT. The chain is built from TRBV20-1 and TRBJ2-3; 8 bases are a match to TRBD2. V dropped 4 bases and J dropped 2; count of bases not matched to a gene: 11. The CDR3 spans 16 residues. Germline-derived CDR1 and CDR2 are DFQATT and SNEGSKA (reference sequence).

This clonotype was detected a few times. The V call is TRBV27, the J call TRBJ2-3; 12 nucleotides line up with TRBD2. The V and J ends lost 6 bases and 1 base, in that order; junction bases with no gene match: 5. The CDR3 has 16 amino acids. The germline V gene encodes CDR1 MNHEY and CDR2 SMNVEV (reference sequence). The CDR3 region has the DNA TGTGCCAGCAGACAACTAGCGGGAGGCCGCACAGATACGCAGTATTTT. Translating it yields CASRQLAGGRTDTQYF.

The sample holds a few counts of this clonotype. V is TRBV5-1 and J is TRBJ2-7; 12 nucleotides agree with TRBD2. With 7 bases clipped from V and 2 bases from J, the junction kept 10 bases outside the gene matches. CDR1 is SGHRS and CDR2 is YFSETQ in the germline V gene. CDR3 size: 16 residues. The CDR3 loop reads CASASGLAGLTYEQYF. The DNA for the CDR3 is TGCGCCAGCGCCTCTGGACTAGCGGGACTTACCTACGAGCAGTACTTC.

The table lists this clonotype with many counts. V and J are TRBV12-3 or TRBV12-4 and TRBJ1-1; D perhaps matches TRBD1 (5 bases). The length of the CDR3 is 13 residues. The V and J ends lost 8 bases and 5 bases respectively, with 15 bases between them. The CDR3 spells CASLETENTEAFF. In DNA form, the CDR3 reads TGTGCCAGCCTAGAGACAGAGAATACTGAAGCTTTCTTT.

This clonotype has at least ten counts. The V and J genes are TRBV27 and TRBJ2-7; D is possibly TRBD1 (6 bases). CDR1 MNHEY and CDR2 SMNVEV come from the germline V gene (reference sequence). V gave up 0 bases and J gave up 3 bases, with 6 bases separating them. CDR3 size: 13 residues. CDR3 residues: CASSLSTGYEQYF. The CDR3 DNA sequence: TGTGCCAGCAGTTTATCGACAGGCTACGAGCAGTACTTC.

This clonotype was counted ten times or more. The V call is TRBV10-3, the J call TRBJ2-5; D ambiguous. Germline V gene data show CDR1 as ENHRY and CDR2 as SYGVKD. CDR3 length: 14 residues. Trimming removed 4 bases from V and 5 bases from J, with 14 bases in between. The CDR3 sequence: CAISAVSAGETQYF. The CDR3 region has the DNA TGTGCCATCAGTGCGGTGTCAGCCGGGGAGACCCAGTACTTC.